Listed below are T cell receptor beta chains from one sample, sequenced in a study of blood T cells in healthy people across ages. TCRdb re-called the 5' RACE reads through MiXCR, storing one row per CDR3 protein. Of about 1.4 million distinct CDR3 sequences listed, approximately 63% were seen once; the top ten hold 6.7%. The sequencing sample was made of blood. These receptors all come from a man aged 18 to 29 in good health. CDR3s include the opening cysteine and the closing phenylalanine or tryptophan. D genes are given only for firm matches. Clone size is shown for a subset of rows, as once, few, many or a class of expanded clone.

v_call	j_call	d_call	clone_size	cdr3_aa	cdr3_nt
TRBV5-1	TRBJ1-6	NA	NA	CASKANEHSPLHF	TGCGCCAGCAAGGCAAACGAGCATTCACCCCTCCACTTT
TRBV11-1	TRBJ2-3	TRBD1	NA	CASSRQHRQGRDTQYF	TGTGCCAGCAGTCGACAGCACCGACAGGGGAGGGATACGCAGTATTTT
TRBV6-2/TRBV6-3	TRBJ2-7	TRBD1	NA	CASGQGREQYF	TGTGCCAGTGGACAGGGACGCGAGCAGTACTTC
TRBV7-9	TRBJ1-2	NA	NA	CASSEGGEGYTF	TGTGCCAGCAGCGAGGGGGGGGAAGGCTACACCTTC
TRBV29-1	TRBJ1-2	NA	NA	CSVVRQGYGYTF	TGCAGCGTTGTTCGGCAGGGCTATGGCTACACCTTC
TRBV5-1	TRBJ2-5	NA	NA	CASSLIAGWETQYF	TGCGCCAGCAGCTTGATCGCAGGGTGGGAGACCCAGTACTTC
TRBV7-2	TRBJ2-7	NA	few	CASSFFRDTSSYEQYF	TGTGCCAGCAGCTTTTTCCGGGACACTAGCTCCTACGAGCAGTACTTC
TRBV7-9	TRBJ2-7	TRBD1	NA	CASSLTGEGAYEQYF	TGTGCCAGCAGCTTGACAGGGGAAGGGGCCTACGAGCAGTACTTC
TRBV12-3/TRBV12-4	TRBJ2-3	NA	few	CASSFEASPDTQYF	TGTGCCAGCAGTTTTGAGGCTAGCCCCGATACGCAGTATTTT
TRBV15	TRBJ2-2	NA	NA	CATSREGALGELFF	TGTGCCACCAGCAGAGAGGGGGCCCTGGGGGAGCTGTTTTTT
TRBV6-1	TRBJ1-6	NA	NA	CASSERGWDSPLHF	TGTGCCAGCAGTGAAAGGGGATGGGATTCGCCCCTCCACTTT
TRBV20-1	TRBJ2-1	NA	NA	CSANAGDNEQFF	TGCAGTGCTAATGCAGGGGATAATGAGCAGTTCTTC
TRBV10-3	TRBJ2-7	NA	few	CAIKRGSYEQYF	TGTGCCATCAAAAGGGGGTCCTACGAGCAGTACTTC
TRBV2	TRBJ2-7	NA	NA	CASSLGTGALYEQYF	TGTGCCAGCAGCCTGGGCACGGGGGCCCTCTACGAGCAGTACTTC
TRBV20-1	TRBJ1-2	NA	NA	CSASSGATDGYTF	TGCAGTGCTAGTAGTGGGGCAACCGATGGCTACACCTTC
TRBV12-3/TRBV12-4	TRBJ2-2	NA	NA	CASSRQASNTGELFF	TGTGCCAGCAGCAGACAGGCCTCGAACACCGGGGAGCTGTTTTTT
TRBV7-2	TRBJ2-4	NA	NA	CASSRPDLAKNIQYF	TGTGCCAGCAGCCGGCCAGACCTAGCCAAAAACATTCAGTACTTC
TRBV6-6	TRBJ2-7	NA	NA	CASSYPSSRGRYEQYF	TGTGCCAGCAGTTATCCAAGTAGTCGGGGGCGCTACGAGCAGTACTTC
TRBV11-2	TRBJ1-2	TRBD1	NA	CASSLHPGQVRGYTF	TGTGCCAGCAGCCTCCACCCCGGACAGGTTCGTGGCTACACCTTC
TRBV6-1	TRBJ1-2	NA	NA	CASSDRTEPPGRYTF	TGTGCCAGCAGTGACCGGACGGAGCCCCCGGGACGCTACACCTTC
TRBV4-2	TRBJ1-6	NA	NA	CASSSGYNSPLHF	TGTGCCAGCAGCTCGGGGTATAATTCACCCCTCCACTTT
TRBV19	TRBJ2-5	NA	once	CASKEQRVSDTQYF	TGTGCCAGTAAGGAACAGAGGGTGTCAGATACGCAGTACTTC
TRBV2	TRBJ2-7	TRBD2	NA	CASSDVGGSEYEQYF	TGTGCCAGCAGCGACGTAGGCGGGAGTGAGTACGAGCAGTACTTC
TRBV12-3/TRBV12-4	TRBJ1-2	TRBD1	NA	CASSLGTGGVSYGYTF	TGTGCCAGCAGTTTAGGAACAGGGGGCGTCAGCTATGGCTACACCTTC
TRBV3-1	TRBJ2-5	NA	NA	CASIDWDQETQYF	TGTGCCAGCATAGACTGGGACCAAGAGACCCAGTACTTC
TRBV7-2	TRBJ1-2	NA	NA	CASRSAGGSYGYTF	TGTGCCAGCAGGTCCGCCGGGGGCAGCTATGGCTACACCTTC
TRBV29-1	TRBJ2-7	NA	few	CSVITDGYEQYF	TGCAGCGTGATCACGGACGGCTACGAGCAGTACTTC
TRBV7-9	TRBJ1-4	NA	few	CASSLMNEKLFF	TGTGCCAGCTCCCTGATGAATGAAAAACTGTTTTTT
TRBV2	TRBJ2-3	NA	NA	CAFLRDTQYF	TGTGCCTTTCTACGGGATACGCAGTATTTT
TRBV29-1	TRBJ2-5	TRBD1	few	CSSTGEETQYF	TGCAGCTCGACAGGGGAGGAGACCCAGTACTTC
TRBV27	TRBJ1-5	TRBD1	NA	CASSLTGGRKPQHF	TGTGCCAGCAGTTTAACAGGGGGGCGGAAGCCCCAGCATTTT
TRBV9	TRBJ2-5	NA	NA	CASSAVGFGTQYF	TGTGCCAGCAGCGCTGTAGGCTTCGGGACCCAGTACTTC
TRBV20-1	TRBJ2-7	NA	NA	CSVITGVTQYF	TGCAGTGTTATTACCGGGGTAACCCAGTACTTC
TRBV4-1	TRBJ2-1	TRBD2	few	CASSQIGTREGNEQFF	TGCGCCAGCAGCCAAATTGGTACCAGGGAGGGCAATGAGCAGTTCTTC
TRBV21-1	TRBJ2-5	NA	few	CASRGSVTSRGRETQYF	TGTGCCAGCAGGGGGAGTGTAACGAGTAGGGGACGAGAGACCCAGTACTTC
TRBV11-3	TRBJ2-3	NA	NA	CASSSGSLGTSTDTQYF	TGTGCCAGCAGCTCCGGATCACTAGGAACTAGCACAGATACGCAGTATTTT
TRBV4-1	TRBJ2-1	NA	NA	CASSQGSGIYNEQFF	TGCGCCAGCAGCCAAGGGTCGGGCATCTACAATGAGCAGTTCTTC
TRBV27	TRBJ2-7	NA	NA	CASSLHQGSSYEQYF	TGTGCCAGCAGTTTACATCAGGGCTCCTCCTACGAGCAGTACTTC
TRBV20-1	TRBJ2-7	TRBD1	NA	CSARDDGGQGIYEQYF	TGCAGTGCTAGAGACGACGGGGGACAGGGTATCTACGAGCAGTACTTC
TRBV29-1	TRBJ1-5	NA	few	CSVGGRSSNQPQHF	TGCAGCGTTGGTGGACGGAGTAGCAATCAGCCCCAGCATTTT
TRBV7-2	TRBJ2-5	TRBD2	few	CASSFQRGESTQYF	TGTGCCAGCAGCTTCCAGCGGGGGGAATCGACCCAGTACTTC
TRBV7-2	TRBJ2-7	NA	NA	CASSLLSGSSYEQYF	TGTGCCAGCAGCTTACTGTCAGGGAGCTCCTACGAGCAGTACTTC
TRBV13	TRBJ2-3	NA	few	CASSTVQVTDTQYF	TGTGCCAGCAGCACCGTACAGGTCACAGATACGCAGTATTTT
TRBV28	TRBJ2-7	NA	NA	CASSQQGRISEQYF	TGTGCCAGCAGTCAACAGGGACGAATCTCCGAGCAGTACTTC
TRBV2	TRBJ1-2	NA	NA	CASRRDTANYGYTF	TGTGCCAGCAGGCGGGACACTGCTAACTATGGCTACACCTTC
TRBV25-1	TRBJ1-2	TRBD1	once	CASTGQGCGYTF	TGTGCCAGCACGGGACAGGGCTGCGGCTACACCTTC
TRBV13	TRBJ2-1	NA	NA	CASSPAEGGGRYEQFF	TGTGCCAGCAGCCCAGCGGAGGGGGGGGGTAGGTATGAGCAGTTCTTC
TRBV6-5	TRBJ2-7	NA	NA	CASSYPGQGKYEQYF	TGTGCCAGCAGTTACCCGGGGCAGGGGAAATACGAGCAGTACTTC
TRBV27	TRBJ2-3	NA	few	CASKIKDTQYF	TGTGCCAGCAAAATTAAAGATACGCAGTATTTT
TRBV29-1	TRBJ1-1	NA	few	CSVERGDPEAFF	TGCAGCGTTGAACGGGGGGACCCTGAAGCTTTCTTT
TRBV7-9	TRBJ2-1	NA	NA	CASNAWAGEQFF	TGTGCCAGCAACGCGTGGGCCGGTGAGCAGTTCTTC
TRBV3-1	TRBJ2-1	NA	NA	CASSPPNGGLNEQFF	TGTGCCAGCAGCCCCCCCAACGGGGGTCTCAATGAGCAGTTCTTC
TRBV29-1	TRBJ2-1	TRBD1	few	CSVVGAGGNEQFF	TGCAGCGTTGTAGGGGCAGGGGGCAATGAGCAGTTCTTC
TRBV19	TRBJ1-6	NA	NA	CASSKDGYNSPLHF	TGTGCCAGTAGTAAGGACGGTTATAATTCACCCCTCCACTTT
TRBV11-2	TRBJ2-1	NA	NA	CASSLDGLGSNEQFF	TGTGCCAGCAGCTTAGATGGTTTGGGGAGCAATGAGCAGTTCTTC